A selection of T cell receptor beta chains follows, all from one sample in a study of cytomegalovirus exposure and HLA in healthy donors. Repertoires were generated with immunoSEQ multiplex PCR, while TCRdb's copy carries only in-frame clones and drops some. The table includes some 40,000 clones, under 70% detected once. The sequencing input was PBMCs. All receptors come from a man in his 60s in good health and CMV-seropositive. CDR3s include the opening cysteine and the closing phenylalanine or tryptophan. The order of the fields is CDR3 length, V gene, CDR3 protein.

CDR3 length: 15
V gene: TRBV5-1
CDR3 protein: CASSLEVGQGTEAFF

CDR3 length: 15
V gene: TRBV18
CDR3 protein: CASSPGLATNEKLFF

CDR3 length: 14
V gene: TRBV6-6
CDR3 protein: CASILTGGTGELFF

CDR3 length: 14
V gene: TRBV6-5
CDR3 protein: CASSYSSGSPSLFF

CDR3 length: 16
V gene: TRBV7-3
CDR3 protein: CASSASGRSNPGELFF

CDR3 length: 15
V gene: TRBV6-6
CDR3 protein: CASSYAGQGGETQYF

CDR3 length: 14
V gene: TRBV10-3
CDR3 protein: CAISESTANYGYTF

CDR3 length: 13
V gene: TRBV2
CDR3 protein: CASRHPPDYEQYF

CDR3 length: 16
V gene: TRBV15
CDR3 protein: CATSTGLAETTDTQYF

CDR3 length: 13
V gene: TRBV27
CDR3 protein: CASSLSAAYEQYF

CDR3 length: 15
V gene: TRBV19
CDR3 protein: CASTDRDRGHEKLFF

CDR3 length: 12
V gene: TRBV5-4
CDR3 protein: CASSLDSGEQYF

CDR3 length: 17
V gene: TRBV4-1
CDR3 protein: CASSQDPTRGANEKLFF

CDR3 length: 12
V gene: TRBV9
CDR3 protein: CASSASGYGYTF

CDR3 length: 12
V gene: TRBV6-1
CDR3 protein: CASRRRDYTQYF

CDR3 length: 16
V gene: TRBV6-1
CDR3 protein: CASSDVSGAFTDTQYF

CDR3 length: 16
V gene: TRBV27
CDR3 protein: CASSWRFGGNYNEQFF

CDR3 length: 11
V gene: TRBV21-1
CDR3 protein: CAIYPPSPQHF

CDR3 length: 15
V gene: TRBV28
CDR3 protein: CASSLSSPGTGELFF

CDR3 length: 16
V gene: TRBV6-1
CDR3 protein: CASSDMGQGTNEKLFF

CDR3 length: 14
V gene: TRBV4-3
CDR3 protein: CASSQALGQGTQHF

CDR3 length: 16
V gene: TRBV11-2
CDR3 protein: CASSPQGTLLYNEQFF

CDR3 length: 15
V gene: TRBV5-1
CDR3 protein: CASSTGLAGQETQYF

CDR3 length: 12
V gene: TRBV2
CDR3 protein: CASSEEETEAFF

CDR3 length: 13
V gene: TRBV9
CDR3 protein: CASSVDREMAQYF

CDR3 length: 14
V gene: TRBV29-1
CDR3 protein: CSVGNALLYNEQFF

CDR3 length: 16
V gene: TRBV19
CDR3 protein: CASTPSGRSSYNEQFF

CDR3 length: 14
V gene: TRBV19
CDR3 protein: CASSRAGVVDTQYF

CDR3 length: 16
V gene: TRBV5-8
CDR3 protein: CASSPVGVYSNQPQHF

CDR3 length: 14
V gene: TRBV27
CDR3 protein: CASSDSLISYEQYF

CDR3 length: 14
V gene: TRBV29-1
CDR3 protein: CSAGHSATNEKLFF

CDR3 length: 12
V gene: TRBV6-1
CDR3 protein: CASSESGDKLFF

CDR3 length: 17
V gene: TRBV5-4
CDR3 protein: CASSIRTGGLAGNTIYF

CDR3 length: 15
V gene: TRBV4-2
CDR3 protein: CASSYNRDYYNEQFF

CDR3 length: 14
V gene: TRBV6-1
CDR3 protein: CASSGLAGGDTQYF

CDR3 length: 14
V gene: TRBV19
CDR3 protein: CASSTPTGRREQYF

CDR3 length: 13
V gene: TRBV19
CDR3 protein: CASSISVDFGYTF

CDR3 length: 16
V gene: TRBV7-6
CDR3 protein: CASSPSAGGLSDEQYF

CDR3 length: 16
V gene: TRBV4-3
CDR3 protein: CASSHRSSGSTGELFF

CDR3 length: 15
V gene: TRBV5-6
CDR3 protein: CASSLISEDGETQYF

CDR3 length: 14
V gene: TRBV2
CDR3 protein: CASSQTSGYNEQFF

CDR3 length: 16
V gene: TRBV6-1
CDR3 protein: CASSEWGSGSSNEQFF

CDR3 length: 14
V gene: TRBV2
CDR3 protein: CASKLLQSGEKLFF

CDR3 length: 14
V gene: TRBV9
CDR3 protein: CASSSFWNTGELFF

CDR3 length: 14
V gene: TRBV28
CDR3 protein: CASSLVAGYYEQYF